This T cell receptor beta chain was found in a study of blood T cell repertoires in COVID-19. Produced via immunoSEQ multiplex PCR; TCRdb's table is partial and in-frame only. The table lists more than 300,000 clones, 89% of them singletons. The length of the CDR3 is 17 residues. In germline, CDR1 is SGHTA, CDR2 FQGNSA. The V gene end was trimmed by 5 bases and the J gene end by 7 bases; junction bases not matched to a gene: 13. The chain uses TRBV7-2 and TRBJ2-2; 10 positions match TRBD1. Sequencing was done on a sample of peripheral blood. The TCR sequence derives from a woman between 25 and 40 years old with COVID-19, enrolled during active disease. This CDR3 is CASSPHSGQGGIGELFF. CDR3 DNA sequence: TGTGCCAGCAGCCCACATAGCGGACAGGGGGGAATCGGGGAGCTGTTTTTT.